This is a list of T cell receptor beta chains from one sample in a study of cytomegalovirus exposure and HLA in healthy donors. TCRdb keeps only in-frame clones here, not all; method: immunoSEQ multiplex PCR. The sample shows about 120,000 clones, 88% of them seen only once. Sequencing was performed on PBMCs. The receptors stem from a woman under 30 in good health and CMV-seropositive. Both conserved end residues are part of each CDR3. Each record gives: clone size, J gene, CDR3 length, V gene, D gene, CDR3 DNA, CDR3 protein. The D gene is left open where the match is weak. A row's size may be missing; if present it is once, few, many or a size class.

>medium-sized|TRBJ2-2|15|TRBV6-4|TRBD1
TGTGCCAGCAGTGAAGGACAGGCGAACACCGGGGAGCTGTTTTTT
CASSEGQANTGELFF
>NA|TRBJ1-2|15|TRBV5-6|NA
TGTGCCAGCAGCCGTGAGGGAGGAGCTAACTATGGCTACACCTTC
CASSREGGANYGYTF
>NA|TRBJ2-2|15|TRBV13|NA
TGTGCCAGCAGATCACCCAGGCTAGCACCCGGGGAGCTGTTTTTT
CASRSPRLAPGELFF
>once|TRBJ2-3|14|TRBV2|TRBD2
TGTGCCAGCATGCAGCGGGCGGGGGCAGATACGCAGTATTTT
CASMQRAGADTQYF
>NA|TRBJ1-5|15|TRBV30|NA
TGTGCCTGGAGTGTAGGAGGGGCGCCCAATCAGCCCCAGCATTTT
CAWSVGGAPNQPQHF
>NA|TRBJ1-4|15|TRBV6-6|NA
TGTGCCAGCAGTTACGAGGGGGCAACTAATGAAAAACTGTTTTTT
CASSYEGATNEKLFF
>NA|TRBJ2-7|13|TRBV25-1|TRBD1
TGTGCCAGCCGGACAGGGGAGATTTACGAGCAGTACTTC
CASRTGEIYEQYF
>NA|TRBJ1-2|15|TRBV7-9|TRBD1
TGTGCCAGCAGCCGAGAACAGGGGGCTTGGTATGGCTACACCTTC
CASSREQGAWYGYTF
>NA|TRBJ2-5|13|TRBV5-5|TRBD1
TGTGCCAGCAGCTTAAGACAGGGAGAGACCCAGTACTTC
CASSLRQGETQYF
>NA|TRBJ1-1|16|TRBV4-2|NA
TGTGCCAGCAGCCAAGGTCCGGGGGGGCTGAACACTGAAGCTTTCTTT
CASSQGPGGLNTEAFF
>NA|TRBJ2-5|13|TRBV15|NA
TGTGCCACCAGCAGAGGTCGGCAAGAGACCCAGTACTTC
CATSRGRQETQYF
>NA|TRBJ2-4|15|TRBV18|NA
TGTGCCAGCTCACCAGCGGGGATCGACAAAAACATTCAGTACTTC
CASSPAGIDKNIQYF
>NA|TRBJ2-7|14|TRBV5-6|NA
TGTGCCAGCAGCGCCCCATCTATTCACTACGAGCAGTACTTC
CASSAPSIHYEQYF
>NA|TRBJ1-2|15|TRBV27|TRBD1
TGTGCCAGCAGTCCACGGACAGGGGGCTTAGTTGGCTACACCTTC
CASSPRTGGLVGYTF
>NA|TRBJ2-7|15|TRBV30|NA
TGTGCCTGGAGTGTTGGTGGCTCCTTGTCCTACGAGCAGTACTTC
CAWSVGGSLSYEQYF
>NA|TRBJ2-3|16|TRBV19|NA
TGTGCCAGTAGTATGCCCCGAGGCAGGGGGGTGAATACGCAGTATTTT
CASSMPRGRGVNTQYF
>NA|TRBJ1-5|14|TRBV7-9|NA
TGTGCCAGCAGCTTAACAGGACGAAATCAGCCCCAGCATTTT
CASSLTGRNQPQHF
>NA|TRBJ2-5|14|TRBV7-2|TRBD2
TGTGCCAGCAGCCGACTAGCCTTCCAAGAGACCCAGTACTTC
CASSRLAFQETQYF
>NA|TRBJ2-3|14|TRBV11-3|TRBD1
TGTGCCAGCAGCTTGGACAGGGAGGCAGATACGCAGTATTTT
CASSLDREADTQYF
>once|TRBJ2-3|15|TRBV5-1|NA
TGCGCCAGCAGGGTGAGGACTCATAGCACAGATACGCAGTATTTT
CASRVRTHSTDTQYF